One and the same sample provided the 26 T cell receptor beta chains below, sequenced in a study of shared clonotypes between healthy human individuals. Profiling relied on immunoSEQ multiplex PCR, and the TCRdb table lists in-frame clones only, not all of them. Of fewer than 1.8 million clones in the sample, about 98.5% were seen once. The material sequenced was naive CD4+ T cells sorted from blood. Subset meaning: CD45RA+ positively selected. Every receptor here comes from a man aged 25-40 years in good health.

V usage is TRBV5-1 and J usage is TRBJ1-2; D gene ambiguous. The ends were cut back, 0 bases at V and 8 bases at J, with 14 bases in the middle. The CDR3 runs 14 residues. The germline CDR1 and CDR2 sequences are SGHRS and YFSETQ. The CDR3 protein is CASSLAPDEEGYTF. CDR3 nucleotide sequence: TGCGCCAGCAGCTTGGCCCCAGACGAGGAAGGCTACACCTTC.

This chain joins TRBV5-5 and TRBJ2-2; perhaps TRBD2 as D (7 bases). V was cut by 3 bases and J by 1 base, with 16 bases left in between. This CDR3 comprises 17 residues. Germline CDR1 SGHKS, CDR2 YYEKEE (reference sequence). Here the CDR3 reads CASSSGGQRENTGELFF. CDR3 coding DNA: TGTGCCAGCAGCTCGGGGGGCCAGCGGGAGAACACCGGGGAGCTGTTTTTT.

The CDR3 reads CASSVTLLRGGYTF. The CDR3 region has the DNA TGTGCCAGCAGTGTAACTCTTCTTAGGGGAGGCTACACCTTC. The chain employs TRBV6-4 and TRBJ1-2, with D perhaps matching TRBD1 (5 bases). This CDR3 has 14 amino acids. Germline loops: CDR1 MRHNA, CDR2 SNTAGT. V shed 4 bases and J shed 8 bases, with 17 bases lying between them.

The table lists this clone with a count of one. The chain is built from TRBV19 and TRBJ2-7; D uncertain. The CDR3 length is 13 residues. V lost 5 bases and J lost 0, with 8 bases in between. CDR1 and CDR2 (germline): LNHDA, SQIVND (reference sequence). In nucleotides, the CDR3 is TGTGCCAGTAGTCTGACTCACTCCTACGAGCAGTACTTC. This sequence encodes CASSLTHSYEQYF.

The chain uses TRBV20-1 and TRBJ2-7; unclear D gene. CDR1 and CDR2 from the germline V gene are DFQATT and SNEGSKA (reference sequence). Between the trimmed V and J ends, which lost 7 bases and 5 bases, there was a span of 12 bases. This CDR3 has 11 residues. The CDR3 region is CSVQQSDEQYF. The CDR3 region has the DNA TGCAGTGTGCAGCAAAGCGACGAGCAGTACTTC.

This chain joins TRBV12-1 and TRBJ2-3; no check of the table's D call, TRBD2, against the DNA was made. TRBV12-1 is assigned pseudogene status. The CDR3 spans 17 residues. The CDR3 here is CASSLLSGTSGTDTQYF. CDR3 nucleotide sequence: TGTGCCAGCAGCTTACTATCCGGGACTAGCGGCACAGATACGCAGTATTTT.

The chain is built from TRBV18 and TRBJ2-3; TRBD2 aligns across 10 bases. The CDR3 contains 14 residues. Germline-derived CDR1 and CDR2 are KGHSH and LQKENI. Trimming took 5 bases from V and 2 from J; bases not matched to a gene: 1. The CDR3 loop is CASSGTSDTDTQYF. The CDR3 region has the DNA TGTGCCAGCTCAGGGACTAGCGACACAGATACGCAGTATTTT.

This chain connects TRBV7-9 to TRBJ1-2; D gene ambiguous. The CDR3 spans 13 residues. V was shortened by 2 bases and J by 3 bases, with 7 bases between the two germline ends. The V gene's germline CDR1 is SEHNR and CDR2 FQNEAQ (reference sequence). The DNA for the CDR3 is TGTGCCAGCAGCTTATACCGCGACTATGGCTACACCTTC. Translation gives CASSLYRDYGYTF.

The chain couples TRBV18 to TRBJ1-1, with D unclear. There are 14 residues in the CDR3. Trimming pared 1 base from V and 7 bases from J, leaving 13 bases between. Germline V gene lookup returns CDR1 KGHSH and CDR2 LQKENI. The DNA of the CDR3 is TGTGCCAGCTCACCACTAGCGTTGGCAGGTGAAGCTTTCTTT. Translation gives CASSPLALAGEAFF.

This sequence joins TRBV9 and TRBJ1-2; D is perhaps TRBD1 (6 bases). The length of the CDR3 is 17 residues. With 0 bases removed from V and 0 bases from J, the gap between germline ends came to 15 bases. From germline, CDR1 is SGDLS and CDR2 YYNGEE. The CDR3 bases are TGTGCCAGCAGCGTAGGTGCACAGGGCGGCTCTAACTATGGCTACACCTTC. This encodes CASSVGAQGGSNYGYTF. Full variable domain (outside the CDR3, taken from reference TRBV9 and TRBJ1-2): DSGVTQTPKHLITATGQRVTLRCSPRSGDLSVYWYQQSLDQGLQFLIQYYNGEERAKGNILERFSAQQFPDLHSELNLSSLELGDSALYFCASSVGAQGGSNYGYTFGSGTRLTVV.

The gene calls are TRBV19 and TRBJ2-1, with D uncertain. V lost 0 bases and J lost 0, with 9 bases in between. Germline assignment: CDR1 LNHDA and CDR2 SQIVND (reference sequence). The CDR3 loop spans 16 amino acids. The chain's CDR3 is CASSIDGGSSYNEQFF. The CDR3 DNA follows: TGTGCCAGTAGTATAGATGGTGGTAGCTCCTACAATGAGCAGTTCTTC.

The rearrangement joins TRBV29-1 to TRBJ2-7; D unresolved. Germline V gene lookup returns CDR1 SQVTM and CDR2 ANQGSEA. This CDR3 region has 12 residues. Deletions cut 4 bases from V and 4 bases from J, with 11 bases between. Here the CDR3 reads CSVGGPQYEQYF. In DNA form, the CDR3 reads TGCAGCGTTGGCGGACCCCAATACGAGCAGTACTTC.

The chain employs TRBV5-4 and TRBJ2-1, with a weak D call TRBD2 (5 bases). Germline values: CDR1 SGHNT, CDR2 YYREEE (reference sequence). Trimming took off 4 bases at V and 5 bases at J, with 16 bases between the two ends. This CDR3 spans 15 amino acids. The CDR3 sequence: CASSHPAGRDNEQFF. CDR3 coding DNA: TGTGCCAGCAGCCACCCCGCGGGCAGAGACAATGAGCAGTTCTTC.

The chain links TRBV5-1 to TRBJ2-7, with a weak D call TRBD1 (7 bases). Germline V gives CDR1 SGHRS, CDR2 YFSETQ. V was clipped by 6 bases and J by 2 bases, with 18 bases between them. The CDR3 has 15 residues. CDR3 in DNA: TGCGCCAGCACCCCCAGGGGGGCAGGGCCCTACGAGCAGTACTTC. Encoded protein: CASTPRGAGPYEQYF.

The chain recombines TRBV7-6 with TRBJ1-4; 7 bases line up with TRBD1. Per germline, CDR1 SGHVS and CDR2 FNYEAQ. This CDR3 has 18 amino acids. V was pared by 5 bases and J by 3 bases, with 15 bases of the junction left unmatched. CDR3 sequence (DNA): TGTGCCAGCAGCCCCGTAGCCAGGGGGATCGGGTCTAATGAAAAACTGTTTTTT. Its protein product is CASSPVARGIGSNEKLFF.

This rearrangement joins TRBV5-5 to TRBJ1-5; TRBD1 matches at 7 bases. Germline lookup yields CDR1 SGHKS and CDR2 YYEKEE (reference sequence). The CDR3 spans 13 residues. Trimming at V came to 8 bases and at J to 4 bases, leaving 6 bases not matched to a gene. The CDR3 here is CASQRQGNQPQHF. The CDR3 DNA follows: TGTGCCAGTCAACGACAGGGAAATCAGCCCCAGCATTTT. Filled out from reference TRBV5-5 and TRBJ1-5, the complete variable domain reads DAGVTQSPTHLIKTRGQQVTLRCSPISGHKSVSWYQQVLGQGPQFIFQYYEKEERGRGNFPDRFSARQFPNYSSELNVNALLLGDSALYLCASQRQGNQPQHFGDGTRLSIL.

The gene calls are TRBV27 and TRBJ2-7; TRBD2 agrees at 13 bases. Looked up from germline, CDR1 is MNHEY and CDR2 is SMNVEV (reference sequence). Unmatched junction bases numbered 19, after V lost 5 bases and J lost 3 bases. The CDR3 is 20 residues long. The CDR3 region is CASSPRFGQAGTSGIYEQYF. CDR3 in DNA: TGTGCCAGCAGTCCCCGTTTCGGACAGGCCGGGACTAGCGGGATCTACGAGCAGTACTTC.

V usage is TRBV18 and J usage is TRBJ2-6; a weak D match, TRBD1 (5 bases). CDR1 and CDR2 (germline): KGHSH, LQKENI. The CDR3 consists of 15 residues. V was shortened by 6 bases and J by 4 bases, with 13 bases between the two germline ends. As DNA, the CDR3 is TGTGCCAGCTCCTTCGACAGACCCGGGGCCAACGTCCTGACTTTC. It codes for CASSFDRPGANVLTF.

The chain uses TRBV15 and TRBJ2-3; D uncertain. The CDR3 covers 16 residues. Germline CDR1 LNHNV, CDR2 YYDKDF (reference sequence). V dropped 0 bases and J dropped 0 bases, with 10 bases sitting between them. The CDR3 bases are TGTGCCACCAGCAGAGATTGGTTAGTAAGCACAGATACGCAGTATTTT. Amino acid sequence: CATSRDWLVSTDTQYF.

The chain recombines TRBV29-1 with TRBJ2-3; possible D gene TRBD2, 6 bases. The CDR3 sequence is 14 residues long. Trimming took 4 bases from V and 0 from J, leaving 11 bases between them. CDR1 SQVTM and CDR2 ANQGSEA come from the germline V gene. CDR3 coding DNA: TGCAGCGTTGTGGGCGGGAAGAGCACAGATACGCAGTATTTT. Protein: CSVVGGKSTDTQYF.

This chain connects TRBV15 to TRBJ1-2; D may be TRBD1 (6 bases). There are 18 residues in the CDR3. Germline CDR1 reads LNHNV; CDR2 reads YYDKDF (reference sequence). The ends were cut back, 0 bases at V and 4 bases at J, with 21 bases in the middle. Here the CDR3 reads CATSREMIWGDMGYGYTF. As DNA, the CDR3 is TGTGCCACCAGCAGAGAAATGATTTGGGGGGACATGGGCTATGGCTACACCTTC.

J is TRBJ2-1 and V is TRBV5-1; 12 nucleotides align to TRBD2. The CDR3 sequence is 14 residues long. Trimming removed 7 bases from V and 7 bases from J; junction bases left unmatched: 6. The germline V gene encodes CDR1 SGHRS and CDR2 YFSETQ. The CDR3 DNA reads as TGCGCCAGCCATCTAGCGGGAGGGCCAAATGAGCAGTTCTTC. It yields the protein CASHLAGGPNEQFF.

J is TRBJ1-5 and V is TRBV4-1, with D possibly TRBD1 on 5 matching bases. Germline V lookup: CDR1 MGHRA, CDR2 YSYEKL. With 1 base removed from V and 5 bases from J, the gap between germline ends came to 9 bases. The CDR3 is 14 residues long. This CDR3 reads CASSQVGGDQPQHF. CDR3 DNA sequence: TGCGCCAGCAGCCAAGTGGGGGGGGATCAGCCCCAGCATTTT.

A few counts support this clone. The same CDR3 also results from other DNA sequences found in this sample. This rearrangement joins TRBV28 to TRBJ1-5, with D possibly matching TRBD1 (5 bases). Trimming took off 2 bases at V and 1 base at J, with 6 bases between the two ends. Germline V gene data show CDR1 as MDHEN and CDR2 as SYDVKM. The CDR3 contains 14 residues. The CDR3 here is CASSLGGSNQPQHF. The CDR3 DNA is TGTGCCAGCAGTTTAGGGGGGAGCAATCAGCCCCAGCATTTT.

The chain carries TRBV19 and TRBJ2-2; D not resolved. The CDR3 has 14 amino acids. Trimming removed 7 bases from V and 0 bases from J, with 9 bases in between. Germline values: CDR1 LNHDA, CDR2 SQIVND (reference sequence). The CDR3 bases are TGTGCCAGTAAGATGCGCCCGAACACCGGGGAGCTGTTTTTT. Translation: CASKMRPNTGELFF.

This clone is a singleton in its sample. Additional DNA sequences in this sample encode the identical CDR3. The chain recombines TRBV29-1 with TRBJ2-2; 9 nucleotides agree with TRBD1. The CDR3 extends over 14 amino acids. Germline V lookup: CDR1 SQVTM, CDR2 ANQGSEA. V lost 4 bases, J lost 2 bases, and 2 bases stayed unmatched. CDR3 DNA: TGCAGCGTTGGGACAGGGGCTAACACCGGGGAGCTGTTTTTT. Its protein is CSVGTGANTGELFF.